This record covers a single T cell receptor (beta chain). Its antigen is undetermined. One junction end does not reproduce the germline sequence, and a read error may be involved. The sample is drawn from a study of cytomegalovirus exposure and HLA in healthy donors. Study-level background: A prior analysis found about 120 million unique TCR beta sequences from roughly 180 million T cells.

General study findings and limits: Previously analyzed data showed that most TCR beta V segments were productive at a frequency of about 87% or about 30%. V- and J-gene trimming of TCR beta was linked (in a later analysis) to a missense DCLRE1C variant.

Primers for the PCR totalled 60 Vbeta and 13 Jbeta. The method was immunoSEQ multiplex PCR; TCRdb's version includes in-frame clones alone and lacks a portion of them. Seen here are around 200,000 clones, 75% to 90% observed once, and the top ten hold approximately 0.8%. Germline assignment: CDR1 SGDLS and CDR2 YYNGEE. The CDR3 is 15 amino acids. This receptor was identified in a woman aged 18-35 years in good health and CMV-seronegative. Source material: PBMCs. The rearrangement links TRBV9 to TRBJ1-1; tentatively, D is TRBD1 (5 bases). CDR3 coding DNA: TGTGCCAGCAGGGTAGGGGAGGGGTTTCCGACTGAAGCTTTCTTT. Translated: CASRVGEGFPTEAFF.